Here is one T cell receptor (beta chain) with its context. The data were obtained in a study of blood T cell repertoires in COVID-19. In the study overall: There were acute and convalescent COVID-19 samples, and they came from the United States, Italy and Spain.

Method: immunoSEQ multiplex PCR; TCRdb's copy keeps in-frame clones and lacks some. The sample contains over 200,000 clones, 84% of which appear only once. J gave up 2 bases and V 0 bases, and 2 bases lay outside the gene matches. This CDR3 comprises 16 residues. In germline, CDR1 is SGHNT, CDR2 YYREEE (reference sequence). Sequenced material: PBMCs or T cells enriched from blood (not recorded which). The receptor's source is a man between 60 and 70 years old who had recovered from COVID-19. This chain connects TRBV5-4 to TRBJ2-5; TRBD2 aligns across 12 bases. The chain's CDR3 is CASSLGGTSGQETQYF. The CDR3 nucleotides read TGTGCCAGCAGCTTGGGGGGGACTAGCGGGCAAGAGACCCAGTACTTC.